The TCR beta chain described here comes from a study of CD8+ T cells in alopecia areata. Study as a whole: Those treated were given oral tofacitinib at 5 to 10 mg twice daily. The protocol delivered tofacitinib for 6 to 18 months, then withdrew it for 6 months. Overall study results and limits: The study found higher clonality in lesional than normal scalp, especially in alopecia totalis/universalis.

As the sequencing template, cDNA was produced by extracting RNA and reverse transcribing it. Assay used: immunoSEQ multiplex PCR; TCRdb lists only in-frame clones, some missing. Of about 180,000 clones detected, roughly 66% appear once; the ten largest clones hold over 10%. Separation by sorting yielded CD4+ and CD8+ T cells from PBMCs. About this clone itself: Its antigen remains unidentified.

The sequence was collected from a human donor with alopecia areata. The source was CD8+ T cells sorted from blood, collected at week 0.

The CDR3 loop is CASSLGPTGTQETQYF. DNA for the CDR3: TGCGCCAGCAGCTTGGGTCCGACAGGGACACAAGAGACCCAGTACTTC. The rearrangement links TRBV5-1 to TRBJ2-5, with 7 positions matching TRBD1. Germline loops: CDR1 SGHRS, CDR2 YFSETQ. The trim removed 0 bases at V and 2 bases at J, leaving 7 bases unmatched. This CDR3 comprises 16 residues.